This is a list of T cell receptor beta chains from one sample in a study of technical replicates of blood from several donors. TCRdb's table, derived via immunoSEQ multiplex PCR, lists solely in-frame clones and lacks some. Counted here are 70,000 to 85,000 clones, roughly 95% occurring once; the ten biggest clones make up approximately 0.24%. The sample comprised T cells isolated from PBMCs. These receptors were obtained from a human donor in good health. Both conserved end residues are part of each CDR3. The D gene is left open where the match is weak. The size of a clone is reported for some rows only, either as once, few or many, or as a class for expanded clones.

TRBJ2-1 TRBV10-1 NA NA CASSGGVSYNEQFF TGCGCCAGCAGTGGCGGGGTCTCCTACAATGAGCAGTTCTTC
TRBJ2-7 TRBV2 TRBD2 once CASSGSGRGLREQYF TGTGCCAGCAGTGGGTCGGGGAGGGGACTACGGGAGCAGTACTTC
TRBJ2-7 TRBV7-9 TRBD2 NA CASSQPSGAWGEQYF TGTGCCAGCAGCCAGCCTAGCGGCGCTTGGGGCGAGCAGTACTTC
TRBJ2-1 TRBV19 TRBD2 NA CASSSGLVYNEQFF TGTGCCAGTAGCTCGGGACTAGTTTACAATGAGCAGTTCTTC
TRBJ1-4 TRBV27 NA NA CASGQTVPIEKLFF TGTGCCAGCGGACAGACAGTTCCCATTGAAAAACTGTTTTTT
TRBJ2-7 TRBV6-5 TRBD2 NA CASSPASGYEQYF TGTGCCAGCAGTCCCGCTAGCGGTTACGAGCAGTACTTC
TRBJ1-1 TRBV18 TRBD1 NA CASSPYRGPGTEAFF TGTGCCAGCTCACCATACAGGGGACCAGGGACTGAAGCTTTCTTT
TRBJ1-1 TRBV7-3 NA NA CASSFSSNTEAFF TGTGCCAGCAGCTTTAGCTCAAACACTGAAGCTTTCTTT
TRBJ1-3 TRBV19 NA NA CASSSQVGYTIYF TGTGCCAGTAGTTCGCAGGTTGGGTACACCATATATTTT
TRBJ2-1 TRBV11-2 NA NA CASSPLRGPSYNEQFF TGTGCCAGCAGCCCCCTTAGGGGTCCCTCCTACAATGAGCAGTTCTTC
TRBJ2-7 TRBV19 NA NA CASAGRGRSYEQYF TGTGCCAGTGCAGGGCGGGGGCGATCCTACGAGCAGTACTTC
TRBJ2-2 TRBV6-4 NA NA CASSPTDSPNTGELFF TGTGCCAGCAGCCCGACTGACAGCCCCAACACCGGGGAGCTGTTTTTT
TRBJ1-4 TRBV28 TRBD1 once CASSSGQGPNEKLFF TGTGCCAGCAGTTCGGGACAGGGTCCTAATGAAAAACTGTTTTTT
TRBJ2-3 TRBV5-4 NA NA CASSSGVDLGGDTQYF TGTGCCAGCAGCTCGGGGGTGGATTTGGGCGGGGATACGCAGTATTTT
TRBJ2-5 TRBV28 TRBD1 NA CASEQATGRGGTQYF TGTGCCAGCGAGCAGGCGACAGGGCGAGGGGGGACCCAGTACTTC
TRBJ2-1 TRBV11-2 TRBD1 NA CASSSVRDRVLEQFF TGTGCCAGCAGCTCCGTCCGGGACAGGGTGCTCGAGCAGTTCTTC
TRBJ2-5 TRBV21-1 NA NA CASSPVKCSGGVKQETQYF TGTGCCAGCAGCCCCGTGAAGTGCAGCGGGGGGGTTAAACAAGAGACCCAGTACTTC
TRBJ1-1 TRBV2 TRBD1 NA CASSGQGPTEAFF TGTGCCAGCAGTGGACAGGGTCCCACTGAAGCTTTCTTT
TRBJ2-3 TRBV27 TRBD2 NA CASSIGLAGGGTDTQYF TGTGCCAGCAGCATAGGACTAGCGGGAGGAGGTACAGATACGCAGTATTTT
TRBJ2-1 TRBV6-1 NA NA CASSEPRGGSYNEQFF TGTGCCAGCAGTGAACCAAGGGGAGGCTCCTACAATGAGCAGTTCTTC
TRBJ2-7 TRBV11-2 TRBD2 NA CASSLPSGSFYEQYF TGTGCCAGCAGCCTCCCTAGCGGGAGCTTTTACGAGCAGTACTTC
TRBJ2-7 TRBV11-2 NA NA CASSVGGGRREQYF TGTGCCAGCAGCGTAGGGGGGGGCAGAAGGGAGCAGTACTTC
TRBJ2-1 TRBV5-5 NA NA CASSFDEGVWFF TGTGCCAGCAGCTTTGATGAGGGAGTATGGTTCTTC
TRBJ2-7 TRBV18 TRBD1 NA CASSSLQGQDYEQYF TGTGCCAGCTCATCACTTCAAGGACAGGACTACGAGCAGTACTTC
TRBJ2-2 TRBV7-6 TRBD1 NA CASSFPGQTYTGELFF TGTGCCAGCAGCTTCCCGGGACAGACCTACACCGGGGAGCTGTTTTTT
TRBJ1-1 TRBV7-9 NA NA CASRREGAEAFF TGTGCCAGCAGGCGGGAAGGGGCTGAAGCTTTCTTT
TRBJ2-1 TRBV5-6 NA NA CASNREWNEQFF TGTGCCAGCAACCGGGAGTGGAATGAGCAGTTCTTC
TRBJ1-1 TRBV28 TRBD1 NA CASRVTGGAFF TGTGCCAGCAGGGTGACAGGGGGAGCTTTCTTT
TRBJ1-5 TRBV13 TRBD1 NA CASSLVGGDRASNQPQHF TGTGCCAGCAGCTTAGTCGGCGGGGACAGGGCTAGCAATCAGCCCCAGCATTTT
TRBJ2-4 TRBV5-4 TRBD1 NA CASSIGTGMSKNIQYF TGTGCCAGCAGCATAGGGACAGGGATGTCCAAAAACATTCAGTACTTC
TRBJ2-7 TRBV5-1 NA NA CASSELAGAYYEQYF TGCGCCAGCAGCGAACTAGCTGGAGCTTATTACGAGCAGTACTTC
TRBJ2-7 TRBV11-2 NA NA CASSPKGSPYEQYF TGTGCCAGCAGCCCGAAGGGGTCTCCCTACGAGCAGTACTTC
TRBJ2-7 TRBV6-5 TRBD1 NA CASSIYRGNTYEQYF TGTGCCAGCAGTATATACAGGGGAAACACCTACGAGCAGTACTTC
TRBJ1-2 TRBV6-5 NA NA CASSYSGEVRTF TGTGCCAGCAGTTACTCGGGGGAGGTTCGCACCTTC
TRBJ2-2 TRBV5-1 NA once CASSVTSPGELFF TGCGCCAGCAGCGTAACTAGCCCCGGGGAGCTGTTTTTT
TRBJ1-1 TRBV25-1 TRBD1 NA CASRPGGAGGTEAFF TGTGCCAGCAGACCAGGGGGCGCAGGAGGGACTGAAGCTTTCTTT
TRBJ2-3 TRBV6-5 TRBD1 NA CASSRDRAIDTQYF TGTGCCAGCAGCCGCGACAGGGCAATAGATACGCAGTATTTT
TRBJ1-5 TRBV7-8 NA once CASSRFQGPQPQHF TGTGCCAGCAGCCGATTCCAGGGCCCTCAGCCCCAGCATTTT
TRBJ1-2 TRBV7-2 TRBD1 NA CASSRDRAEGYTF TGTGCCAGCAGCCGTGACAGGGCCGAAGGCTACACCTTC
TRBJ2-1 TRBV12-5 TRBD2 NA CASGVAGGPYNEQFF TGTGCTAGTGGAGTAGCGGGAGGGCCGTACAATGAGCAGTTCTTC